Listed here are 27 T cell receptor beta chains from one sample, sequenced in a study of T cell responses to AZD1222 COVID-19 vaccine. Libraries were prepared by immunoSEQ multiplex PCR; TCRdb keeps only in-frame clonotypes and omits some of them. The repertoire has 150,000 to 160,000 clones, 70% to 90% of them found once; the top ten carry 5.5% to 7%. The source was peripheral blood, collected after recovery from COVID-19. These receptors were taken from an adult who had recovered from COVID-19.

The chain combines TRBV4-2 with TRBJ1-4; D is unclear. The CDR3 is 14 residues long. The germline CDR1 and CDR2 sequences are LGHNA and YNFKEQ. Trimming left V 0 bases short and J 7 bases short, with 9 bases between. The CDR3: CASSQDGSTEKLFF. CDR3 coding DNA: TGTGCCAGCAGCCAAGATGGGTCAACTGAAAAACTGTTTTTT.

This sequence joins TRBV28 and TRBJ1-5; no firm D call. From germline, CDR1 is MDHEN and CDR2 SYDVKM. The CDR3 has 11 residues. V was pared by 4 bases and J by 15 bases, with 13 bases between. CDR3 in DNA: TGTGCCAGCAGTTACGGGCCAGGACTGCATTTT. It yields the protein CASSYGPGLHF.

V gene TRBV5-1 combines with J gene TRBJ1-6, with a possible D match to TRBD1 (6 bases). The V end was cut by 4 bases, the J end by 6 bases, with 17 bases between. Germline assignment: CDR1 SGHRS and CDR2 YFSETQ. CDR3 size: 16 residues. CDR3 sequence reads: CASSLPGGRGNSPLHF. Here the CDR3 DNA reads TGCGCCAGCAGCCTGCCGGGGGGGCGAGGTAATTCACCCCTCCACTTT.

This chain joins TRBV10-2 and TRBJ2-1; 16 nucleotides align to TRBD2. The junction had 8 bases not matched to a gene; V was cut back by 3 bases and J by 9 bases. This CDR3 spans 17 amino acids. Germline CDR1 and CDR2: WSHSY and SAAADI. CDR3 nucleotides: TGCGCCAGCAGTGACCCGGGACTAGCGGGAGGGCCAGGTGAGCAGTTCTTC. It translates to CASSDPGLAGGPGEQFF.

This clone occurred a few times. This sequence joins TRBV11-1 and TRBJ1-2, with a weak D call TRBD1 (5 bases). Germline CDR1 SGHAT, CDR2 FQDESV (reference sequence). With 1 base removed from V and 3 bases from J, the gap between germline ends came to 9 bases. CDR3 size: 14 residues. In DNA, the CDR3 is TGTGCCAGCAGCTTAGACGGCAGGGACTATGGCTACACCTTC. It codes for CASSLDGRDYGYTF.

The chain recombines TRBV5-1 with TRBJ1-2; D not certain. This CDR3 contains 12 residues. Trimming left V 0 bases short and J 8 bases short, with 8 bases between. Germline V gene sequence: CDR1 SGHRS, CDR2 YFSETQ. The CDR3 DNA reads TGCGCCAGCAGCTTGGAGGGCGGGGGCTACACCTTC. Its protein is CASSLEGGGYTF.

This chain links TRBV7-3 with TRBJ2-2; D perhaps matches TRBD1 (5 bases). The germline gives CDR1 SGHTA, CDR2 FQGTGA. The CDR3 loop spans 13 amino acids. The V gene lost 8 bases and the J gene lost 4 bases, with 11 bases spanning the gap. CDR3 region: CASRQGPTGELFF. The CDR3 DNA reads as TGTGCCAGCCGGCAGGGTCCCACCGGGGAGCTGTTTTTT.

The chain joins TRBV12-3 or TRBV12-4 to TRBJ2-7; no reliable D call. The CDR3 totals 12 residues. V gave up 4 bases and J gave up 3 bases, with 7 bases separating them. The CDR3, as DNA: TGTGCCAGCAGTTACTCCTTCTACGAGCAGTACTTC. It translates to CASSYSFYEQYF.

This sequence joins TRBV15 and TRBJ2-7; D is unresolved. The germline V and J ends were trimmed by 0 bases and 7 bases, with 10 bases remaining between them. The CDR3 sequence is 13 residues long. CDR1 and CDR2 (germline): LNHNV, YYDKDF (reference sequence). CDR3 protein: CATSRDLVREQYF. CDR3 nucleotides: TGTGCCACCAGCAGAGATCTAGTGAGAGAGCAGTACTTC.

This chain's CDR3 is CASSPPQGWRNTEAFF. The CDR3 DNA follows: TGTGCCAGCTCACCACCTCAAGGTTGGAGGAACACTGAAGCTTTCTTT. V usage is TRBV18 and J usage is TRBJ1-1; no firm D call. Germline V gives CDR1 KGHSH, CDR2 LQKENI. Trimming took off 0 bases at V and 1 base at J, with 12 bases between the two ends. CDR3 size: 16 residues.

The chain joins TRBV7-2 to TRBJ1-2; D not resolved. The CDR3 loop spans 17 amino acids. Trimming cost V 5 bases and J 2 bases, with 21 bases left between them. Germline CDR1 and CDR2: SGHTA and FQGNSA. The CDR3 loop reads CASSALAVGVINYGYTF. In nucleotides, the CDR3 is TGTGCCAGCAGCGCTCTTGCGGTCGGGGTTATCAACTATGGCTACACCTTC. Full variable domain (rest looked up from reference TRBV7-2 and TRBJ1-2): GAGVSQSPSNKVTEKGKDVELRCDPISGHTALYWYRQSLGQGLEFLIYFQGNSAPDKSGLPSDRFSAERTGGSVSTLTIQRTQQEDSAVYLCASSALAVGVINYGYTFGSGTRLTVV.

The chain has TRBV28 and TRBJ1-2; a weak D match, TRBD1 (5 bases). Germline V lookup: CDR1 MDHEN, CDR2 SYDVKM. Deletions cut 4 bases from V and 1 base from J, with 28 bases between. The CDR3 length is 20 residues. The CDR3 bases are TGTGCCAGCAGTTATCCACGGCTGACCTGGGGGACTTCGGATAACTATGGCTACACCTTC. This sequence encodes CASSYPRLTWGTSDNYGYTF.

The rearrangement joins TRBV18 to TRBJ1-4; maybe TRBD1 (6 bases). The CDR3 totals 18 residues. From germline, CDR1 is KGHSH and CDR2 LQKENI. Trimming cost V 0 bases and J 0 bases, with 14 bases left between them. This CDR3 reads CASSPPSGQRATNEKLFF. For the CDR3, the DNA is TGTGCCAGCTCACCACCAAGCGGACAGAGAGCAACTAATGAAAAACTGTTTTTT. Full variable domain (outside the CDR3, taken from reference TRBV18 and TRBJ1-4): NAGVMQNPRHLVRRRGQEARLRCSPMKGHSHVYWYRQLPEEGLKFMVYLQKENIIDESGMPKERFSAEFPKEGPSILRIQQVVRGDSAAYFCASSPPSGQRATNEKLFFGSGTQLSVL.

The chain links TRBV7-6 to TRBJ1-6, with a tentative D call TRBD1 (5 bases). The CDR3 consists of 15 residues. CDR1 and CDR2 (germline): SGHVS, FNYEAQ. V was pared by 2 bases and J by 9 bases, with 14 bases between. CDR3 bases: TGTGCCAGCAGCTTATACGGGCAGGGAAGTTCACCCCTCCACTTT. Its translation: CASSLYGQGSSPLHF.

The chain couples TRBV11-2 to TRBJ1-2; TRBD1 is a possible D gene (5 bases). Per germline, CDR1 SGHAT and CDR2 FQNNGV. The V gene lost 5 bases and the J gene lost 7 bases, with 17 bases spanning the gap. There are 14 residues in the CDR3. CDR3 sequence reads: CASSPTGRQSGYTF. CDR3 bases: TGTGCCAGCAGCCCTACGGGACGTCAGAGTGGCTACACCTTC.

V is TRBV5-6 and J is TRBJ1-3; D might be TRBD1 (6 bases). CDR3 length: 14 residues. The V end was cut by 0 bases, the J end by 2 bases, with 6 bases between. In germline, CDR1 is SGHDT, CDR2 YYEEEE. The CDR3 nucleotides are TGTGCCAGCAGCTTGGGACAGGCTGGAAACACCATATATTTT. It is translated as CASSLGQAGNTIYF.

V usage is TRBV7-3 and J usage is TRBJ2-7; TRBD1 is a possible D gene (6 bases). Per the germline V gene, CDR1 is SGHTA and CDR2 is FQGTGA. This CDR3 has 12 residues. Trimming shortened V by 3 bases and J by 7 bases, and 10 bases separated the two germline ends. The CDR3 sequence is CASSFLQGEQYF. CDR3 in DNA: TGTGCCAGCAGCTTCTTACAGGGAGAGCAGTACTTC.

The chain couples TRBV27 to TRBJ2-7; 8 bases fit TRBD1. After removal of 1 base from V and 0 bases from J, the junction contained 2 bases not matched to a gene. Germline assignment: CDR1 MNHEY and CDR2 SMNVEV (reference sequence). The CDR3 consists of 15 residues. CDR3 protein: CASSLLTGGSYEQYF. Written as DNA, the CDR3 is TGTGCCAGCAGTTTATTAACAGGGGGCTCCTACGAGCAGTACTTC.

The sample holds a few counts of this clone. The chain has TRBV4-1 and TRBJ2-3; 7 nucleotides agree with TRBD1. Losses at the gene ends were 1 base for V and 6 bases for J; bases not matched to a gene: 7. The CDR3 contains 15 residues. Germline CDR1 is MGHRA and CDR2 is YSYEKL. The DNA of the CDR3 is TGCGCCAGCAGCCAAGCTTGGACAGGATCCGATACGCAGTATTTT. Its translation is CASSQAWTGSDTQYF.

The CDR3 sequence is CASSPRQGSNSPLHF. CDR3 nucleotide sequence: TGTGCCAGCAGCCCCAGACAGGGGAGTAATTCACCCCTCCACTTT. The V and J genes are TRBV7-2 and TRBJ1-6; 8 positions match TRBD1. CDR3 length: 15 amino acids. V gave up 5 bases and J gave up 6 bases; unmatched junction bases: 6. Germline V gene data show CDR1 as SGHTA and CDR2 as FQGNSA.

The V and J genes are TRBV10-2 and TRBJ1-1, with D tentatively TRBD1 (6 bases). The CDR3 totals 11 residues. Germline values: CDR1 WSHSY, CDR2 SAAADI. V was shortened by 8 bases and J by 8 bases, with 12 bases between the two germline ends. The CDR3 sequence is CASAGQLEAFF. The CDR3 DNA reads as TGCGCCAGCGCCGGACAGCTGGAAGCTTTCTTT.

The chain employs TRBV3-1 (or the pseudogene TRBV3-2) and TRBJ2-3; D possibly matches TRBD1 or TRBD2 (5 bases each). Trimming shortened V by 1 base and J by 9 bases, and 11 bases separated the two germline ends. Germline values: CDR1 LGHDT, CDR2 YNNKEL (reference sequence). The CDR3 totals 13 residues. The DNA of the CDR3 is TGTGCCAGCAGCCAAGGGGACGGTCGGACGCAGTATTTT. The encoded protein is CASSQGDGRTQYF.

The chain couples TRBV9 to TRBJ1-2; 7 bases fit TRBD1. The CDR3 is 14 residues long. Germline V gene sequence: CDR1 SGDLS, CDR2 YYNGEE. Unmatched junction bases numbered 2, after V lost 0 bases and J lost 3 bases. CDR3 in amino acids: CASSVDRGHYGYTF. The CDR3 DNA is TGTGCCAGCAGCGTAGACAGGGGACACTATGGCTACACCTTC.

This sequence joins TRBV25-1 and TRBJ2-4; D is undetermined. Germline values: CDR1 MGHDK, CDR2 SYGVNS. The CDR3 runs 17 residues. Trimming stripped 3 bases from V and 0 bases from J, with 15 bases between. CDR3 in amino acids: CASSDSRARIAKNIQYF. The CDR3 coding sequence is TGTGCCAGCAGTGATTCCCGGGCCCGGATAGCCAAAAACATTCAGTACTTC. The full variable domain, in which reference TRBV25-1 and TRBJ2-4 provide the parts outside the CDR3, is EADIYQTPRYLVIGTGKKITLECSQTMGHDKMYWYQQDPGMELHLIHYSYGVNSTEKGDLSSESTVSRIRTEHFPLTLESARPSHTSQYLCASSDSRARIAKNIQYFGAGTRLSVL.

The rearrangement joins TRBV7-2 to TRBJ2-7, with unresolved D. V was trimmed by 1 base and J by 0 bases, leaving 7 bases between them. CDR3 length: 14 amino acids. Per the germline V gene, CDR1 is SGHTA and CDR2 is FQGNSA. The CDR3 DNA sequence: TGTGCCAGCAGCTTAGAAATGGGCTCCTACGAGCAGTACTTC. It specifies CASSLEMGSYEQYF.

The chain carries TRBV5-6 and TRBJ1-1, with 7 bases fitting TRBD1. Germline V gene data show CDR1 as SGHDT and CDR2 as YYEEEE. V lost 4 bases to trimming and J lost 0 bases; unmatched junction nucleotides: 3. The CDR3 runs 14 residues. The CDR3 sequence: CASSRDRVNTEAFF. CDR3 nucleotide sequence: TGTGCCAGCAGCAGGGACAGAGTGAACACTGAAGCTTTCTTT.

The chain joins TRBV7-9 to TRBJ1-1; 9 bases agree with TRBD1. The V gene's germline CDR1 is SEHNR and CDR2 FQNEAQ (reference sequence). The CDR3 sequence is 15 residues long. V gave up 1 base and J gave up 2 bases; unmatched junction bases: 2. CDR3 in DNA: TGTGCCAGCAGCTTAGGGGACAGGGACAACACTGAAGCTTTCTTT. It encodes CASSLGDRDNTEAFF. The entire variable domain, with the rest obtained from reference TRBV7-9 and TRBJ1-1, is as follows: DTGVSQNPRHKITKRGQNVTFRCDPISEHNRLYWYRQTLGQGPEFLTYFQNEAQLEKSRLLSDRFSAERPKGSFSTLEIQRTEQGDSAMYLCASSLGDRDNTEAFFGQGTRLTVV.